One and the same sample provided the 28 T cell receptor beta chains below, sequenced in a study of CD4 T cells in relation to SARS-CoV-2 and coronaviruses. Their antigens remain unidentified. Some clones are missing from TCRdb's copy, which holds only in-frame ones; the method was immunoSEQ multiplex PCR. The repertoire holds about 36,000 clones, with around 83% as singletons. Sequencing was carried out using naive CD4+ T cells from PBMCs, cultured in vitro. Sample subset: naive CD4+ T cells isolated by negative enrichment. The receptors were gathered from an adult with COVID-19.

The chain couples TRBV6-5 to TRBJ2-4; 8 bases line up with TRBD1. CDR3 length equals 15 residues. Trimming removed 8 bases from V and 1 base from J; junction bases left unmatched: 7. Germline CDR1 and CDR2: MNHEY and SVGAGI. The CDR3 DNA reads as TGTGCCAGCGGTCGACAGGGGTTGGCCAAAAACATTCAGTACTTC. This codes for CASGRQGLAKNIQYF.

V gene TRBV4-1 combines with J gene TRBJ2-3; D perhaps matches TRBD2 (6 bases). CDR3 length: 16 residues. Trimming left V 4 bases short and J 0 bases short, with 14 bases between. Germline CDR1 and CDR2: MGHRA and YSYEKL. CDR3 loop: CASSLRYRESTDTQYF. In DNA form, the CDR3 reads TGCGCCAGCAGCCTAAGGTATCGGGAGAGCACAGATACGCAGTATTTT.

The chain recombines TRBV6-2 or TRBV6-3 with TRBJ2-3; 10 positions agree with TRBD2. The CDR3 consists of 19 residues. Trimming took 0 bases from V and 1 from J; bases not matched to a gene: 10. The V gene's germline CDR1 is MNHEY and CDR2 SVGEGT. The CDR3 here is CASSYSLTPGTSGTDTQYF. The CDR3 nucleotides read TGTGCCAGCAGTTACTCTCTTACTCCCGGGACTAGCGGCACAGATACGCAGTATTTT.

CDR3 DNA: TGTGCCAGTATAGGGGGAGGGCAGGGGGAAGATACGCAGTATTTT. Amino acid sequence: CASIGGGQGEDTQYF. V and J are TRBV6-5 and TRBJ2-3; the D gene could be TRBD1 or TRBD2 (7 bases each). CDR1 is MNHEY, CDR2 SVGAGI, per germline. CDR3 length: 15 residues. Between the trimmed V and J ends, which lost 9 bases and 5 bases, there was a span of 21 bases.

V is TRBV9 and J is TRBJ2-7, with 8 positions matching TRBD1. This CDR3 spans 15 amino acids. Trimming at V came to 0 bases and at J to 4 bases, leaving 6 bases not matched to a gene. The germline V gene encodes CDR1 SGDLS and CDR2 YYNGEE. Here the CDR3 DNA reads TGTGCCAGCAGCGTAGGCGGACAGGGTTCGTACGAGCAGTACTTC. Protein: CASSVGGQGSYEQYF.

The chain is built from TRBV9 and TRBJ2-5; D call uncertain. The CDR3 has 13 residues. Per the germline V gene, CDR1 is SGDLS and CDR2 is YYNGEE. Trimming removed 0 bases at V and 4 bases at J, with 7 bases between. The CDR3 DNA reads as TGTGCCAGCAGCGTAGGGGGTCCAGAGACCCAGTACTTC. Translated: CASSVGGPETQYF.

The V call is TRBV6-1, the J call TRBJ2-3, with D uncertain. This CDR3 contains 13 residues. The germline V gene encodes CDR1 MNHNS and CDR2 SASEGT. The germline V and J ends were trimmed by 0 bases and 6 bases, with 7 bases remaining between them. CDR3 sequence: CASSEAMQDTQYF. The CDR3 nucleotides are TGTGCCAGCAGTGAAGCGATGCAGGATACGCAGTATTTT.

CDR3 region: CATSDRSAGSYEQYF. DNA of the CDR3: TGTGCCACCAGTGATAGGTCAGCGGGCTCCTACGAGCAGTACTTC. V and J are TRBV24-1 and TRBJ2-7, with D perhaps matching TRBD2 (6 bases). From germline, CDR1 is KGHDR and CDR2 SFDVKD. Trimming shortened V by 3 bases and J by 0 bases, and 11 bases separated the two germline ends. The CDR3 has 15 residues.

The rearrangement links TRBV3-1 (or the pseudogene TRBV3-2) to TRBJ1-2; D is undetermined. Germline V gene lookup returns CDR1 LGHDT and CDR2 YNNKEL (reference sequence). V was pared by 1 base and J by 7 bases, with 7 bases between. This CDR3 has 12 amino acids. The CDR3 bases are TGTGCCAGCAGCCAAGCGTCTCGTGGCTACACCTTC. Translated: CASSQASRGYTF.

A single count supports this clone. In DNA form, the CDR3 reads TGTGCCACTCAGGGCGATGAAGGTCCGAACACCGGGGAGCTGTTTTTT. It codes for CATQGDEGPNTGELFF. J is TRBJ2-2 and V is TRBV4-2; tentative D call: TRBD1 (5 bases). Germline assignment: CDR1 LGHNA and CDR2 YNFKEQ. The germline V and J ends were trimmed by 10 bases and 0 bases, with 18 bases remaining between them. The CDR3 is made up of 16 amino acids.

The CDR3 is CASSHPQGGRSNSPLHF. The CDR3 DNA reads TGTGCCAGTAGCCACCCACAGGGAGGCCGTTCTAATTCACCCCTCCACTTT. The chain recombines TRBV19 with TRBJ1-6; TRBD1 is a possible D gene (6 bases). Germline CDR1 is LNHDA and CDR2 is SQIVND (reference sequence). This CDR3 has 17 amino acids. Between the trimmed V and J ends, which lost 6 bases and 6 bases, there was a span of 21 bases.

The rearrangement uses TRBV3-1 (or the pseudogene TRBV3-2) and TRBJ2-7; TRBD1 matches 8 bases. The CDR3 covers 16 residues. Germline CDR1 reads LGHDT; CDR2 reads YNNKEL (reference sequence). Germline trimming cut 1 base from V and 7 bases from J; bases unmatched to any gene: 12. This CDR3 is CASSQGLRTGPPEQYF. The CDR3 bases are TGTGCCAGCAGCCAAGGCCTCCGGACAGGGCCCCCGGAGCAGTACTTC.

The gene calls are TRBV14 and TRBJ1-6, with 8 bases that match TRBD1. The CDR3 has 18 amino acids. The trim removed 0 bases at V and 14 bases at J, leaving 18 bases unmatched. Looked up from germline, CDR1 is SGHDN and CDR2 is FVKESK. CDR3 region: CASSQDAIAGTGLRALHF. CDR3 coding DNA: TGTGCCAGCAGCCAAGATGCGATAGCCGGGACAGGTCTCAGGGCCCTCCACTTT. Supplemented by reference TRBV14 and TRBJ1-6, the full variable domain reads EAGVTQFPSHSVIEKGQTVTLRCDPISGHDNLYWYRRVMGKEIKFLLHFVKESKQDESGMPNNRFLAERTGGTYSTLKVQPAELEDSGVYFCASSQDAIAGTGLRALHFGNGTRLTVT.

CDR3 residues: CASSLRPNTDTQYF. In DNA form, the CDR3 reads TGTGCCAGCAGTTTACGTCCCAACACAGATACGCAGTATTTT. The chain is built from TRBV28 and TRBJ2-3; D not resolved. V shed 2 bases and J shed 2 bases, with 8 bases lying between them. The CDR3 contains 14 residues. Germline V gives CDR1 MDHEN, CDR2 SYDVKM.

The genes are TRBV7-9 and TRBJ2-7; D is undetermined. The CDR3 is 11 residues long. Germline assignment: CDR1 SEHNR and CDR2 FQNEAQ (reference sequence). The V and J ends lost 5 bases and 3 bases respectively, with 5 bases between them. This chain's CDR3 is CASSRNYEQYF. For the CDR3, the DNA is TGTGCCAGCAGCCGGAACTACGAGCAGTACTTC.

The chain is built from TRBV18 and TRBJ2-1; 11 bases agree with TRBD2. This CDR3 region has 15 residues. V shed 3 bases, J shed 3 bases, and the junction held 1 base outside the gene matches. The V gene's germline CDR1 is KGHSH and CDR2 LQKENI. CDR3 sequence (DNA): TGTGCCAGCTCACCGGGACTAGCGGACTACAATGAGCAGTTCTTC. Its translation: CASSPGLADYNEQFF. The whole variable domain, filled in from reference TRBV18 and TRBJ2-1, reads NAGVMQNPRHLVRRRGQEARLRCSPMKGHSHVYWYRQLPEEGLKFMVYLQKENIIDESGMPKERFSAEFPKEGPSILRIQQVVRGDSAAYFCASSPGLADYNEQFFGPGTRLTVL.

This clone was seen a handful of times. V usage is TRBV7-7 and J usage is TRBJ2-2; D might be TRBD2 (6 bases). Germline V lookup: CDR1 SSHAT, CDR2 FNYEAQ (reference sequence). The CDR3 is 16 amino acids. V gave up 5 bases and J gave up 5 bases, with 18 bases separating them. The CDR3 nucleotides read TGTGCCAGCAGCCCGAGGGTGGAAGGGAGGACCGGGGAGCTGTTTTTT. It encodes CASSPRVEGRTGELFF. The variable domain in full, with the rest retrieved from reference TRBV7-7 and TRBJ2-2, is GAGVSQSPRYKVTKRGQDVTLRCDPISSHATLYWYQQALGQGPEFLTYFNYEAQPDKSGLPSDRFSAERPEGSISTLTIQRTEQRDSAMYRCASSPRVEGRTGELFFGEGSRLTVL.

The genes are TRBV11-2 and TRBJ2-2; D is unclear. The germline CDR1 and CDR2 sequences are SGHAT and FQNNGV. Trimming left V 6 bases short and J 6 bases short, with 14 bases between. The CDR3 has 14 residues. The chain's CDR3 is CASRRETLSGELFF. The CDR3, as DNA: TGTGCCAGCAGACGAGAGACTCTCTCCGGGGAGCTGTTTTTT.

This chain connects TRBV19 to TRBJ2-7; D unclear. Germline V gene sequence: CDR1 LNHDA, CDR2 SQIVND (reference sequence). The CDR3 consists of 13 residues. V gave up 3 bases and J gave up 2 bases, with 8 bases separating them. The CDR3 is CASSIRPAYEQYF. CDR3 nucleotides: TGTGCCAGTAGTATCCGGCCGGCCTACGAGCAGTACTTC. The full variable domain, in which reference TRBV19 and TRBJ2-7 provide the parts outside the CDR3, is DGGITQSPKYLFRKEGQNVTLSCEQNLNHDAMYWYRQDPGQGLRLIYYSQIVNDFQKGDIAEGYSVSREKKESFPLTVTSAQKNPTAFYLCASSIRPAYEQYFGPGTRLTVT.

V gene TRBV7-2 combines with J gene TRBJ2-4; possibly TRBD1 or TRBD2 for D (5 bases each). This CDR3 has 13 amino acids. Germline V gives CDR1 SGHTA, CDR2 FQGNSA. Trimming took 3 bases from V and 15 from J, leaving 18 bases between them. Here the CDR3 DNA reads TGTGCCAGCAGCTTGATGAGGGGTGGGAGTCTGTACTTC. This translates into CASSLMRGGSLYF.

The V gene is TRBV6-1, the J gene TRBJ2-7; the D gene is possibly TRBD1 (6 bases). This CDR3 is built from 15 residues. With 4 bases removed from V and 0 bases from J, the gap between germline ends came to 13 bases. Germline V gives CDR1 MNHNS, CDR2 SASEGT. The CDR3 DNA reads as TGTGCCAGCAGTGGCCGGGACACCCGCTCCTACGAGCAGTACTTC. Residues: CASSGRDTRSYEQYF.

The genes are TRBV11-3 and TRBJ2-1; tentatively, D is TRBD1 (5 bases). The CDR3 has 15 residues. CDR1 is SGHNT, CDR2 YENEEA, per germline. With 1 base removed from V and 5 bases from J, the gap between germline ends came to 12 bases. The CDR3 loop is CASSLVSGANNEQFF. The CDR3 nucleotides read TGTGCCAGCAGCTTAGTGAGTGGGGCCAACAATGAGCAGTTCTTC.

The CDR3 nucleotides are TGTGCCAGTAGGGCTAGCGGGAGGGACAAGACCCAGTACTTC. This encodes CASRASGRDKTQYF. The rearrangement joins TRBV2 to TRBJ2-5; 12 bases are shared with TRBD2. The CDR3 extends over 14 amino acids. The V and J ends lost 9 bases and 6 bases, in that order; junction bases with no gene match: 8. Germline loops: CDR1 SNHLY, CDR2 FYNNEI. Drawing the rest from reference TRBV2 and TRBJ2-5, the complete variable domain is EPEVTQTPSHQVTQMGQEVILRCVPISNHLYFYWYRQILGQKVEFLVSFYNNEISEKSEIFDDQFSVERPDGSNFTLKIRSTKLEDSAMYFCASRASGRDKTQYFGPGTRLLVL.

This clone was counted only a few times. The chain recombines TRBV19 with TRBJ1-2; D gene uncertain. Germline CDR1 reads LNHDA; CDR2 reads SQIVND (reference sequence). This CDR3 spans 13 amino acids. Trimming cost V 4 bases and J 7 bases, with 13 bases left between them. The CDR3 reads CASSTRAAAGYTF. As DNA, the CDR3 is TGTGCCAGTAGTACCCGGGCAGCGGCTGGCTACACCTTC. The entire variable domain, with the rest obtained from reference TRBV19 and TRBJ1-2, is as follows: DGGITQSPKYLFRKEGQNVTLSCEQNLNHDAMYWYRQDPGQGLRLIYYSQIVNDFQKGDIAEGYSVSREKKESFPLTVTSAQKNPTAFYLCASSTRAAAGYTFGSGTRLTVV.

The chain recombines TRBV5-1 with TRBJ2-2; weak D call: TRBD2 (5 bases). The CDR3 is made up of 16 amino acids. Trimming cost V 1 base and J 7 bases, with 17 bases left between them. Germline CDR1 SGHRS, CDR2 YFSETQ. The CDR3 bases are TGCGCCAGCAGCTTGTTATCTAGCTCGGGAAACGGGGAGCTGTTTTTT. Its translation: CASSLLSSSGNGELFF.

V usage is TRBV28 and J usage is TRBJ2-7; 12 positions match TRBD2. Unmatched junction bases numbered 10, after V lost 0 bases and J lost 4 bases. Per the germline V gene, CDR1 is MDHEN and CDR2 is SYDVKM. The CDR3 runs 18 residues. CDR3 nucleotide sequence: TGTGCCAGCAGTTTATGGTCTAGCGGGAGGGCCCCACATTACGAGCAGTACTTC. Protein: CASSLWSSGRAPHYEQYF.

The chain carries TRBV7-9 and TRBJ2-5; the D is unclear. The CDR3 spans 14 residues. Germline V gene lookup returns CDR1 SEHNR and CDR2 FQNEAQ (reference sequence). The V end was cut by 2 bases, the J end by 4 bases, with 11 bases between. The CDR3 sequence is CASSLSWEGETQYF. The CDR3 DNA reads TGTGCCAGCAGCTTAAGCTGGGAAGGAGAGACCCAGTACTTC.

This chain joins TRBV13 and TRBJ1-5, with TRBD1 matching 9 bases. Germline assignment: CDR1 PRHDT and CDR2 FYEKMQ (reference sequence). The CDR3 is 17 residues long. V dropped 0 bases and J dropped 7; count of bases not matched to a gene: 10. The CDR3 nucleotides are TGTGCCAGCAGCTTAGGCGTAGGGGACAGGGCGGGCCAGCCCCAGCATTTT. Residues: CASSLGVGDRAGQPQHF.